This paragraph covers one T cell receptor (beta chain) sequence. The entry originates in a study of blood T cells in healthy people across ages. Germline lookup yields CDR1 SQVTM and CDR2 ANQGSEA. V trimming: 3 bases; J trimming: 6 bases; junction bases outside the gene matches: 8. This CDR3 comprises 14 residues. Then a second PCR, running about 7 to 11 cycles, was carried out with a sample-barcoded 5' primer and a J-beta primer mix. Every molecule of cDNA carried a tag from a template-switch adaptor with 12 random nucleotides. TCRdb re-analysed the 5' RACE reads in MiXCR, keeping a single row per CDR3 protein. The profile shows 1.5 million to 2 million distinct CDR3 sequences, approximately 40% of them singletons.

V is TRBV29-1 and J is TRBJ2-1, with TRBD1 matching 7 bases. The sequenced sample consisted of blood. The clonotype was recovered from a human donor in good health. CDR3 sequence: CSVDGTGVVNEQFF. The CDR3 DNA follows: TGCAGCGTTGATGGAACAGGGGTGGTCAATGAGCAGTTCTTC.